A selection of T cell receptor beta chains follows, all from one sample in a study of T-cell reconstitution after alpha-beta-depleted transplantation in children. From the PCR reads, TCRdb called clonotypes with MiXCR, one entry per CDR3 protein. The repertoire consists of 600,000 to 800,000 distinct CDR3 sequences, with about an eighth occurring once and the leading ten covering around 0.79%. Sample: PBMCs, taken before TCRalphabeta/CD19-depleted stem cell transplant. The receptor set was obtained from a girl aged 2-9 years with congenital amegakaryocytic thrombocytopenia, due to receive a stem cell transplant. Both conserved end residues are part of each CDR3. The D gene is left open where the match is weak. Some rows mark clone size as missing; the rest say once, few, many or name a class of expanded clone.

DNA	CDR3	J	size	D	V
TGTGCCAGCTCCGCGGGGGGTGGAAGTACCTACAATGAGCAGTTCTTC	CASSAGGGSTYNEQFF	TRBJ2-1	many	TRBD2	TRBV27
TGCAGTGCTAGTGTAGGCCCCTCCTACAATGAGCAGTTCTTC	CSASVGPSYNEQFF	TRBJ2-1	many	.	TRBV20-1
TGCAGTGCTAGAGATCCAGCGGGGACTTACAATGAGCAGTTCTTC	CSARDPAGTYNEQFF	TRBJ2-1	few	TRBD2	TRBV20-1
TGCGCCAGCAGCGCTACCACTAGCGCTGTCACAGATACGCAGTATTTT	CASSATTSAVTDTQYF	TRBJ2-3	once	TRBD2	TRBV5-1
TGTGCCAGCAGCTTCCAGTGGAGTCCAACTAATGAAAAACTGTTTTTT	CASSFQWSPTNEKLFF	TRBJ1-4	many	.	TRBV28
TGTGCCAGCAGTTACCGCCTCTCTGGAAACACCATATATTTT	CASSYRLSGNTIYF	TRBJ1-3	many	.	TRBV6-5
TGTGCCAGTAGTATGACCATTGATGGGGAGCTGTTTTTT	CASSMTIDGELFF	TRBJ2-2	.	.	TRBV19
TGTGCCAGCAGCCGGACTCAAGCTGGGGAGCTGTTTTTT	CASSRTQAGELFF	TRBJ2-2	many	.	TRBV5-5
TGCAGTGCTACCGAGCGGGAGGTAGATACGCAGTATTTT	CSATEREVDTQYF	TRBJ2-3	many	TRBD2	TRBV20-1
TGCAGCGTTGCGAAAGGGAAAGGAGGGATGAATGAGCAGTTCTTC	CSVAKGKGGMNEQFF	TRBJ2-1	many	.	TRBV29-1
TGTGCCAGCAGCTCCTTGGTCTCCCGGGTCCTCTATGAGCAGTTCTTC	CASSSLVSRVLYEQFF	TRBJ2-1	few	.	TRBV11-2
TGTGCCAGCAGTCCCTCTAGCGGGAGGGCCCATGAGCAGTTCTTC	CASSPSSGRAHEQFF	TRBJ2-1	.	TRBD2	TRBV12-3/TRBV12-4
TGCGCCAGCAGCTTGGTTCTGGCCTCTGGGGCCAACGTCCTGACTTTC	CASSLVLASGANVLTF	TRBJ2-6	.	.	TRBV5-1
TGTGCCATCAGTGAGCGAGGGGGCACTGAAGCTTTCTTT	CAISERGGTEAFF	TRBJ1-1	many	.	TRBV10-3
TGTGCCAGCTCAGCGGGACTAGCGGGAGGATCTGGGGCCAACGTCCTGACTTTC	CASSAGLAGGSGANVLTF	TRBJ2-6	.	TRBD2	TRBV18
TGTGCCAGCAGCGTAGGCCGACTGTTAGCCAAAAACATTCAGTACTTC	CASSVGRLLAKNIQYF	TRBJ2-4	many	.	TRBV5-5
TGCAGTGCTGCCGGGGCCCCTCAAAGGATCAATGAGCAGTTCTTC	CSAAGAPQRINEQFF	TRBJ2-1	many	.	TRBV20-1
TGTGCCAGCAGTGACCGGGACTCGGGAGATACGCAGTATTTT	CASSDRDSGDTQYF	TRBJ2-3	many	.	TRBV6-1
TGTGCCAGCAGCTTCTGGGGGTACACTGAAGCTTTCTTT	CASSFWGYTEAFF	TRBJ1-1	.	.	TRBV7-9
TGCAGCGTCGGGACAGGGATCACAGATACGCAGTATTTT	CSVGTGITDTQYF	TRBJ2-3	.	TRBD1	TRBV29-1
TGTGCCAGCACCATGACTATTGAGGCCAAAAACATTCAGTACTTC	CASTMTIEAKNIQYF	TRBJ2-4	.	.	TRBV6-1
TGCAGTGCTGATACATCGGCAGGAGAACGCGGGAGCCCTAGGTGGTCCTACAATGAGCAGTTCTTC	CSADTSAGERGSPRWSYNEQFF	TRBJ2-1	few	TRBD2	TRBV20-1
TGCGCCAGCAGCCAAGCTTTTCAGGGCTTCTCTGGGGCCAACGTCCTGACTTTC	CASSQAFQGFSGANVLTF	TRBJ2-6	.	.	TRBV4-1
TGCGCCAGCGCGGACAGGGGGCGCAACACTGAAGCTTTCTTT	CASADRGRNTEAFF	TRBJ1-1	few	TRBD1	TRBV5-1
TGTGCCACCAGCAGAGAGTGGCAGGGACTAGCGGGAGTCTCGTACGAGCAGTACTTC	CATSREWQGLAGVSYEQYF	TRBJ2-7	few	TRBD2	TRBV15
TGCAGTGCCACGGCGGGGAACTACTACGAGCAGTACTTC	CSATAGNYYEQYF	TRBJ2-7	few	.	TRBV20-1
TGTGCCAGCACGCGGGCGGGGCGCAATGAGCAGTTCTTC	CASTRAGRNEQFF	TRBJ2-1	few	.	TRBV2
TGTGCCAGCAGCGAACGACGACAGTCGAACACTGAAGCTTTCTTT	CASSERRQSNTEAFF	TRBJ1-1	.	.	TRBV7-8